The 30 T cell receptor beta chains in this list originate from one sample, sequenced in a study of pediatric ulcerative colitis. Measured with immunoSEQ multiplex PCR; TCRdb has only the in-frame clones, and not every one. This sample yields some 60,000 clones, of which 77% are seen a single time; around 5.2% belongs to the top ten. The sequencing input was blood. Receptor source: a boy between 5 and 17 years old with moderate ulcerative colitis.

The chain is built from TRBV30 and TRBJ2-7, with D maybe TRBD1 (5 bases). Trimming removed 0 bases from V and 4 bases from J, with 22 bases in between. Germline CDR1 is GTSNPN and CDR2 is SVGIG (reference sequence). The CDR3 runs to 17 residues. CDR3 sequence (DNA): TGTGCCTGGAGTGTATATTGGGCCCAGGGTCCAACTTACGAGCAGTACTTC. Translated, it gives CAWSVYWAQGPTYEQYF.

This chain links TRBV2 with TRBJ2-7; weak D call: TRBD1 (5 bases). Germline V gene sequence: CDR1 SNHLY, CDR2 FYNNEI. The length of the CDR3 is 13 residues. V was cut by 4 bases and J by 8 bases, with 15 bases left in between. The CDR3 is CASSADTKGQQYF. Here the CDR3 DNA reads TGTGCCAGCAGTGCCGACACCAAGGGGCAGCAGTACTTC. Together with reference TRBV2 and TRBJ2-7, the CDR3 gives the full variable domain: EPEVTQTPSHQVTQMGQEVILRCVPISNHLYFYWYRQILGQKVEFLVSFYNNEISEKSEIFDDQFSVERPDGSNFTLKIRSTKLEDSAMYFCASSADTKGQQYFGPGTRLTVT.

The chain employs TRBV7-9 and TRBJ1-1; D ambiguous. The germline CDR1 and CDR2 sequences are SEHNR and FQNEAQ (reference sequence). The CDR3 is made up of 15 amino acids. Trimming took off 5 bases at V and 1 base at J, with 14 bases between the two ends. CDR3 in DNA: TGTGCCAGCAGCGTCCCCATGGGTCCGAACACTGAAGCTTTCTTT. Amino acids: CASSVPMGPNTEAFF.

CDR3 loop: CASSLGGSPTNEKLFF. The CDR3 nucleotides are TGTGCCAGCAGCTTAGGGGGCAGTCCAACTAATGAAAAACTGTTTTTT. V is TRBV11-2 and J is TRBJ1-4, with D possibly being TRBD1 (5 bases). The CDR3 is 16 amino acids. Germline V gene sequence: CDR1 SGHAT, CDR2 FQNNGV. The V end lost 1 base, the J end lost 0 bases, and 9 bases lay between the germline ends.

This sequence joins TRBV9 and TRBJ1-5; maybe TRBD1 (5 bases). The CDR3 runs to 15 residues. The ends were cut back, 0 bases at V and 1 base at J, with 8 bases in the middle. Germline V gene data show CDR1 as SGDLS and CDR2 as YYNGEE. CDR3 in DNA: TGTGCCAGCAGCGTAGAAGCAGGGAGCAATCAGCCCCAGCATTTT. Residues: CASSVEAGSNQPQHF.

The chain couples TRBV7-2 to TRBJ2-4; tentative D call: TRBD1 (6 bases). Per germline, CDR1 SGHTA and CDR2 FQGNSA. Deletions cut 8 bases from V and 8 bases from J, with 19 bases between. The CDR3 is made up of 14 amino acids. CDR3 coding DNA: TGTGCCAGCGCACACGGCAGGGGAAATTACATTCAGTACTTC. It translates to CASAHGRGNYIQYF.

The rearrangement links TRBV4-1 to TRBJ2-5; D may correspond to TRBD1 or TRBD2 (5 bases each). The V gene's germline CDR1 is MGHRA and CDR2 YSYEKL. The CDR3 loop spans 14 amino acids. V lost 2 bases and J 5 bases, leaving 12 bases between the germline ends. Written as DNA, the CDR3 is TGCGCCAGCAGCCAAAGGGGTGGCGGGGAGACCCAGTACTTC. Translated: CASSQRGGGETQYF.

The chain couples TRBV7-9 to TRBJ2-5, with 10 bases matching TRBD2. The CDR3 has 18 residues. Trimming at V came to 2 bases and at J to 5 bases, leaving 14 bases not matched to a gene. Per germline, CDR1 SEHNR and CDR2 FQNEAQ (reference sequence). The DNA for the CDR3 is TGTGCCAGCAGCTTATGGGGCCTAGCGGGGGCTCGAGGGGAGACCCAGTACTTC. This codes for CASSLWGLAGARGETQYF.

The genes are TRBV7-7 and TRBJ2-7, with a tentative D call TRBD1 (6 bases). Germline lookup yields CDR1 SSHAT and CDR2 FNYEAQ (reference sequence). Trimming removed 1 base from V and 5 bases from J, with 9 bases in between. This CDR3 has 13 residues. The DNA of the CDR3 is TGTGCCAGCAGCTTAGTAGGGGGAAACGAGCAGTACTTC. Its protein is CASSLVGGNEQYF.

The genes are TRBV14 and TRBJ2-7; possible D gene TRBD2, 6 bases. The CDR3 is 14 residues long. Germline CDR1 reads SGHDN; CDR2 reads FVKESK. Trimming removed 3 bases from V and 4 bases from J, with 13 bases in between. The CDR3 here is CASSQAGTHYEQYF. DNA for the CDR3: TGTGCCAGCAGCCAGGCCGGGACTCATTACGAGCAGTACTTC.

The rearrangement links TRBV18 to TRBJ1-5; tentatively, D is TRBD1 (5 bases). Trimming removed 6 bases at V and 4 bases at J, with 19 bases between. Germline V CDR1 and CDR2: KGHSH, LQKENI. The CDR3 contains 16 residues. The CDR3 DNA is TGTGCCAGCTCCCCTAGGGAGGGGCTCCCGAATCAGCCCCAGCATTTT. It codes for CASSPREGLPNQPQHF.

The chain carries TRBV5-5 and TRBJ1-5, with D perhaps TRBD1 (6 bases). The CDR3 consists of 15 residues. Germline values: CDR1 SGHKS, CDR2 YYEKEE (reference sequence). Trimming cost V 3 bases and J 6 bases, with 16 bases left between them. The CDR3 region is CASSWNTGSGQPQHF. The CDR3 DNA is TGTGCCAGCAGCTGGAATACAGGGTCGGGTCAGCCCCAGCATTTT.

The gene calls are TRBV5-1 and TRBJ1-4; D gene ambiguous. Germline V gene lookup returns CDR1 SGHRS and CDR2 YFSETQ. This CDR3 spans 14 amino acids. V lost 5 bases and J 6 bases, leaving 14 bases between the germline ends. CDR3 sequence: CASRSGLPDEKLFF. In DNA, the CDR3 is TGCGCCAGCAGATCCGGCCTGCCGGATGAAAAACTGTTTTTT. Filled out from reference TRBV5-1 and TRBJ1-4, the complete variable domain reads KAGVTQTPRYLIKTRGQQVTLSCSPISGHRSVSWYQQTPGQGLQFLFEYFSETQRNKGNFPGRFSGRQFSNSRSEMNVSTLELGDSALYLCASRSGLPDEKLFFGSGTQLSVL.

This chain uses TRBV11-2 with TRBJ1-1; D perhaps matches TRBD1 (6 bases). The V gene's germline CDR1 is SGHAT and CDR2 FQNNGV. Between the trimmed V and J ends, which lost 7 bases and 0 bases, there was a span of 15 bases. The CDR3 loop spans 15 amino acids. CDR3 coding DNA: TGTGCCAGCACGCCGGGCGGGGGCTTGAACACTGAAGCTTTCTTT. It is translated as CASTPGGGLNTEAFF.

The CDR3 sequence: CASSFTDTQYF. The CDR3 coding sequence is TGTGCCAGCAGTTTCACAGATACGCAGTATTTT. The chain joins TRBV5-8 to TRBJ2-3; no reliable D call. With 5 bases removed from V and 2 bases from J, the gap between germline ends came to 3 bases. The CDR3 contains 11 residues. The germline CDR1 and CDR2 sequences are SGHTS and YDEGEE.

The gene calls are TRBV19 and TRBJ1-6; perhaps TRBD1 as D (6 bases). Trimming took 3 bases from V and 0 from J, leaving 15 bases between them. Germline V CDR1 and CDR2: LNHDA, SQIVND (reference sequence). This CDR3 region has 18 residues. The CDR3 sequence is CASSIRGHRISYNSPLHF. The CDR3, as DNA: TGTGCCAGTAGTATCAGGGGCCACAGGATCTCCTATAATTCACCCCTCCACTTT.

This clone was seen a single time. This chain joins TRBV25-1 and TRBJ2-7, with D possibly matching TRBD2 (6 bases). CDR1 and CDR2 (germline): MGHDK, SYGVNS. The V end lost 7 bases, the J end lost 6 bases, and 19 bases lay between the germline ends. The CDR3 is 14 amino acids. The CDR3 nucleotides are TGTGCCAGCACCCGGGCGGGGCAGGAGGGCGAGCAGTACTTC. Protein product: CASTRAGQEGEQYF.

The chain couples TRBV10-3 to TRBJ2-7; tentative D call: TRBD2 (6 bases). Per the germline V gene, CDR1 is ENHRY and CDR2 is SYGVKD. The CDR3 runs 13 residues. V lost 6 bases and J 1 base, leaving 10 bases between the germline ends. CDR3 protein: CAISAGGSYEQYF. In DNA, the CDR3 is TGTGCCATCAGCGCAGGAGGGTCCTACGAGCAGTACTTC.

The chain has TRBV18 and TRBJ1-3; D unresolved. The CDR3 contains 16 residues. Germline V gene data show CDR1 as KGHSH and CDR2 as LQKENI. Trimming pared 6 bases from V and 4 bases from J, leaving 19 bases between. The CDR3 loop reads CASSRTEPKGGNTIYF. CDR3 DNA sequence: TGTGCCAGCTCGCGGACGGAACCCAAAGGGGGAAACACCATATATTTT. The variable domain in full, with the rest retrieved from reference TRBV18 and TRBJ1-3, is NAGVMQNPRHLVRRRGQEARLRCSPMKGHSHVYWYRQLPEEGLKFMVYLQKENIIDESGMPKERFSAEFPKEGPSILRIQQVVRGDSAAYFCASSRTEPKGGNTIYFGEGSWLTVV.

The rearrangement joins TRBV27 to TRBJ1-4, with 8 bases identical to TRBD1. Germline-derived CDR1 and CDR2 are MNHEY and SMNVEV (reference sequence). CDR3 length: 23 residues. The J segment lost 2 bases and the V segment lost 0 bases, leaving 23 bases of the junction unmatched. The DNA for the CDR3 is TGTGCCAGCAGTTTATCAGGATCCGCGGGGTGGACAGGGTTCGCTGGGACTAATGAAAAACTGTTTTTT. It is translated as CASSLSGSAGWTGFAGTNEKLFF.

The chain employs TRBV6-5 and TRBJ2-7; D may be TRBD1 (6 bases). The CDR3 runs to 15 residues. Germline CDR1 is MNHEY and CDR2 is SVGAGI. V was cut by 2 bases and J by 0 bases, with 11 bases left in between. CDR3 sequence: CASSYTGPYSYEQYF. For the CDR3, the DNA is TGTGCCAGCAGTTACACAGGGCCCTACTCCTACGAGCAGTACTTC.

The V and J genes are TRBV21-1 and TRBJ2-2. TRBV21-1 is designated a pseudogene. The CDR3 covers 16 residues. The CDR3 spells CASSSFRGVSTGELFF. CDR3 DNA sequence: TGTGCCAGCAGCAGTTTTAGGGGAGTTAGCACCGGGGAGCTGTTTTTT.

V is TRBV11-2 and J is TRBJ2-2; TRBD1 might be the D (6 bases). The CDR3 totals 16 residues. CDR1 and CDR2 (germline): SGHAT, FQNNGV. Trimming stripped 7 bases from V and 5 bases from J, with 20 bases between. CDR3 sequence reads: CASTRAGDLITGELFF. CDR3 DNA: TGTGCCAGCACCCGGGCAGGGGATTTAATTACCGGGGAGCTGTTTTTT.

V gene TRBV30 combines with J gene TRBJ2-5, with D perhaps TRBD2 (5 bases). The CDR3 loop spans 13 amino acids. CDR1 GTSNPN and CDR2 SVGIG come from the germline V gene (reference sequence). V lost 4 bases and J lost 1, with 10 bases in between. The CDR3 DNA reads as TGTGCCTGGAAACCTAGCCTCCAAGAGACCCAGTACTTC. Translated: CAWKPSLQETQYF.

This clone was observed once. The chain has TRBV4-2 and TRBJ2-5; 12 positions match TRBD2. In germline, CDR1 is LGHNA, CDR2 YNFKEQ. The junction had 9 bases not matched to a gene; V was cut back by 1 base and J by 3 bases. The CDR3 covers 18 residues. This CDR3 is CASSQGTSGATAKETQYF. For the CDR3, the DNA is TGTGCCAGCAGCCAAGGGACTAGCGGGGCCACCGCTAAAGAGACCCAGTACTTC.

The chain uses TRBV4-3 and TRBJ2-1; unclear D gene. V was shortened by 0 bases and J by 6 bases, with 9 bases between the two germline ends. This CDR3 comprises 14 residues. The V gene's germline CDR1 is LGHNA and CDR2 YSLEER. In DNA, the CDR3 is TGCGCCAGCAGCCAAGAGGAGATGAGCAATGAGCAGTTCTTC. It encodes CASSQEEMSNEQFF.

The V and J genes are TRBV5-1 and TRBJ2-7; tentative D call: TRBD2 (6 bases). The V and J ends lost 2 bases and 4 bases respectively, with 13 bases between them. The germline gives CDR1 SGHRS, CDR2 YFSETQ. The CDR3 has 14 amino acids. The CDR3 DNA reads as TGCGCCAGCAGCTTCTCCGCCGGGACTTACGAGCAGTACTTC. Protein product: CASSFSAGTYEQYF.

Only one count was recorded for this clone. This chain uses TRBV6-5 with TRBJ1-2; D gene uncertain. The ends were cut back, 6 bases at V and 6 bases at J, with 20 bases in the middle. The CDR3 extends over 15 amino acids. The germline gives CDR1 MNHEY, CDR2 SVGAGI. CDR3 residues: CASSQAPGLVDGYTF. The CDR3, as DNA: TGTGCCAGCAGCCAAGCCCCGGGTCTGGTTGATGGCTACACCTTC.

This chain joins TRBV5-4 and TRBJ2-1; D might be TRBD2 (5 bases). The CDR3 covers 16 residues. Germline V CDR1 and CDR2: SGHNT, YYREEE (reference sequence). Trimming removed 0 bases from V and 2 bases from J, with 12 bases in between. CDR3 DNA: TGTGCCAGCAGCTTGGGAGGGCCCGGCCCCTACAATGAGCAGTTCTTC. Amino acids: CASSLGGPGPYNEQFF.

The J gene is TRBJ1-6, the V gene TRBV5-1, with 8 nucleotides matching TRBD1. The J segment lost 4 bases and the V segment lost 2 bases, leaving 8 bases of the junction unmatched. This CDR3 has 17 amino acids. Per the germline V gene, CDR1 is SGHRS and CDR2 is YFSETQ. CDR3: CASSLHTGGRYNSPLHF. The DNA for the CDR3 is TGCGCCAGCAGCTTACACACAGGGGGGAGATATAATTCACCCCTCCACTTT.